This TCR beta chain was captured in a study of CD8 T cell repertoires and HIV-1 epitope variants. Study context: Control wells had CMV/EBV/flu peptides, negative Ebola AY9, or no peptide. An approximately 10-day culture received IL-2, IL-7 and IL-15 on days 3 and 7.

Measured with immunoSEQ multiplex PCR; TCRdb has only the in-frame clones, and not every one. The table lists roughly 4,500 clones, approximately 64% of them singletons. For this clone: What it recognizes is unknown.

The J segment lost 2 bases and the V segment lost 4 bases, leaving 16 bases of the junction unmatched. The CDR3 runs 18 residues. In germline, CDR1 is SGHAT, CDR2 FQNNGV. The sample was cultured CD8+ T cells derived from PBMCs. The genes are TRBV11-2 and TRBJ1-2; 7 bases fit TRBD1. The source of this sequence is a male donor with HIV. The CDR3 DNA reads as TGTGCCAGCAGCTCTACTTTTGGGACAGCCTTTCTAAACTATGGCTACACCTTC. Protein: CASSSTFGTAFLNYGYTF.